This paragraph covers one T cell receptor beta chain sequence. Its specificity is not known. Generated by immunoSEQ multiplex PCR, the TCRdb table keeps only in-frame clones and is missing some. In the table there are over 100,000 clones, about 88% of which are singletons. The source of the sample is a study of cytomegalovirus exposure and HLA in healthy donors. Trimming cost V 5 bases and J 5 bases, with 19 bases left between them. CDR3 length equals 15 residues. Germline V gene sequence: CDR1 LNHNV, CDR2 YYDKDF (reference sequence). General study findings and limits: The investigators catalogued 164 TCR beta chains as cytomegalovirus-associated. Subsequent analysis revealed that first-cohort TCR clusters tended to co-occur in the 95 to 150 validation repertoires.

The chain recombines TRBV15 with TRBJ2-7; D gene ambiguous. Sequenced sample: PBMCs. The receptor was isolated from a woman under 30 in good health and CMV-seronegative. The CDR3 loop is CATSGDGSLKNEQYF. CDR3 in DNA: TGTGCCACCAGCGGTGACGGGTCACTGAAGAACGAGCAGTACTTC.